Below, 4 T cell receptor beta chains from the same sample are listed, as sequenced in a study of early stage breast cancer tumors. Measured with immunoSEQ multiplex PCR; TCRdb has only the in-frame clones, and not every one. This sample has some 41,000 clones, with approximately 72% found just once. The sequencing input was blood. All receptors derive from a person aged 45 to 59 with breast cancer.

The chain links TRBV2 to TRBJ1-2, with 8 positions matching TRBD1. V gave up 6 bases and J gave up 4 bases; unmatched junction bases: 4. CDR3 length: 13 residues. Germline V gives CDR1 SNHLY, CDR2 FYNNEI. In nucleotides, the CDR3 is TGTGCCAGCAGGGGGGACAGGTCCTATGGCTACACCTTC. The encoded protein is CASRGDRSYGYTF.

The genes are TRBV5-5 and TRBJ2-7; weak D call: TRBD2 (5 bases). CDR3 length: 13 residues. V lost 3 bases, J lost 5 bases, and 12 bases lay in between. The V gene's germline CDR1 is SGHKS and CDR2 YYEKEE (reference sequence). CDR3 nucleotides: TGTGCCAGCAGCTACAGTGAGAGGGACGAGCAGTACTTC. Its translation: CASSYSERDEQYF.

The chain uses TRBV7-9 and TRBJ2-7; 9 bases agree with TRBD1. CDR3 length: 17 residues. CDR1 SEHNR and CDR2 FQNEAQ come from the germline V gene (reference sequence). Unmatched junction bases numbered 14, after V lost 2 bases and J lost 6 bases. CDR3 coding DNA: TGTGCCAGCAGCTTACCTCAAACCGGGACAGGGTCTGGCGAGCAGTACTTC. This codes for CASSLPQTGTGSGEQYF.

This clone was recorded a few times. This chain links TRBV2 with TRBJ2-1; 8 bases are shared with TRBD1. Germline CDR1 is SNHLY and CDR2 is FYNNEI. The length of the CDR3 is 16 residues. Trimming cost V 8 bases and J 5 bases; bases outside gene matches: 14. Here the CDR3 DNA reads TGTGCCAGCGCTCCAGCAGGGGGCGGGATCGACAATGAGCAGTTCTTC. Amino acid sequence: CASAPAGGGIDNEQFF. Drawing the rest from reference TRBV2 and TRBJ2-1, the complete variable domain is EPEVTQTPSHQVTQMGQEVILRCVPISNHLYFYWYRQILGQKVEFLVSFYNNEISEKSEIFDDQFSVERPDGSNFTLKIRSTKLEDSAMYFCASAPAGGGIDNEQFFGPGTRLTVL.